Below, 14 T cell receptor beta chains from the same sample are listed, as sequenced in a study of blood T cell repertoires in COVID-19. Profiled with immunoSEQ multiplex PCR; TCRdb holds only in-frame clones, not every one. The table shows fewer than 250,000 clones, with around 89% occurring only once. Sequencing input: peripheral blood. The receptors shown here come from a man between 65 and 85 years old with acute or convalescent COVID-19.

The rearrangement links TRBV7-9 to TRBJ2-1; 7 bases line up with TRBD2. The V segment lost 5 bases and the J segment 6 bases; nucleotides outside the gene matches: 4. From germline, CDR1 is SEHNR and CDR2 FQNEAQ (reference sequence). The CDR3 loop spans 13 amino acids. As DNA, the CDR3 is TGTGCCAGCAGCCCTGGGAGGGTCAATGAGCAGTTCTTC. Amino acids: CASSPGRVNEQFF.

This chain links TRBV7-9 with TRBJ2-3, with D perhaps TRBD2 (6 bases). Looked up from germline, CDR1 is SEHNR and CDR2 is FQNEAQ (reference sequence). The CDR3 loop spans 17 amino acids. Trimming left V 2 bases short and J 0 bases short, with 15 bases between. The CDR3 protein is CASSLRPSDTSTDTQYF. CDR3 coding DNA: TGTGCCAGCAGCTTAAGGCCTAGCGATACTAGCACAGATACGCAGTATTTT. The entire variable domain, with the rest obtained from reference TRBV7-9 and TRBJ2-3, is as follows: DTGVSQNPRHKITKRGQNVTFRCDPISEHNRLYWYRQTLGQGPEFLTYFQNEAQLEKSRLLSDRFSAERPKGSFSTLEIQRTEQGDSAMYLCASSLRPSDTSTDTQYFGPGTRLTVL.

V is TRBV5-1 and J is TRBJ2-7; 7 bases fit TRBD1. Trimming cost V 0 bases and J 4 bases; bases outside gene matches: 1. CDR1 is SGHRS, CDR2 YFSETQ, per germline. The CDR3 sequence is 13 residues long. This CDR3 reads CASSLETGYEQYF. The CDR3 nucleotides read TGCGCCAGCAGCTTGGAGACAGGGTACGAGCAGTACTTC.

This clone has a handful of counts. This sequence joins TRBV11-2 and TRBJ2-1; D is uncertain. Germline lookup yields CDR1 SGHAT and CDR2 FQNNGV. This CDR3 has 15 residues. V lost 5 bases and J lost 0, with 11 bases in between. The CDR3 region is CASSRAASSYNEQFF. The DNA of the CDR3 is TGTGCCAGCAGCAGAGCAGCTAGCTCCTACAATGAGCAGTTCTTC.

This chain joins TRBV18 and TRBJ2-2; possibly TRBD1 for D (6 bases). The CDR3 is 17 residues long. Germline lookup yields CDR1 KGHSH and CDR2 LQKENI. Trimming cost V 0 bases and J 5 bases, with 16 bases left between them. The CDR3 region has the DNA TGTGCCAGCTCACCACCGAGGGTCAGGGGCTTGACCGGGGAGCTGTTTTTT. Protein product: CASSPPRVRGLTGELFF.

The chain employs TRBV29-1 and TRBJ1-2, with TRBD1 matching 7 bases. Trimming at V came to 4 bases and at J to 8 bases, leaving 10 bases not matched to a gene. The germline CDR1 and CDR2 sequences are SQVTM and ANQGSEA. The CDR3 runs 13 residues. CDR3 bases: TGCAGCGTTGGTGAGACAGGGAAGTGGGGCTACACCTTC. Its translation is CSVGETGKWGYTF.

The genes are TRBV27 and TRBJ1-2; D remains ambiguous. The germline V gene encodes CDR1 MNHEY and CDR2 SMNVEV (reference sequence). Trimming took off 4 bases at V and 7 bases at J, with 13 bases between the two ends. This CDR3 is 13 amino acids long. The CDR3 coding sequence is TGTGCCAGCAGTTATCGGGATACCGCTGGCTACACCTTC. Translated: CASSYRDTAGYTF.

This clone has just one count. The gene calls are TRBV7-6 and TRBJ2-1; TRBD1 aligns across 7 bases. From germline, CDR1 is SGHVS and CDR2 FNYEAQ. V trimming: 3 bases; J trimming: 9 bases; junction bases outside the gene matches: 8. The CDR3 runs 14 residues. This chain's CDR3 is CASSFITGEGEQFF. CDR3 DNA sequence: TGTGCCAGCAGCTTCATAACAGGGGAAGGTGAGCAGTTCTTC.

This clone came up once. The J gene is TRBJ2-1, the V gene TRBV21-1; TRBD2, the D gene given by the table, was not confirmed from the DNA. TRBV21-1 is a documented pseudogene. The CDR3 runs to 16 residues. The CDR3 loop reads CASSNGSGRDNNEQFF. Written as DNA, the CDR3 is TGTGCCAGCAGCAACGGTAGCGGGAGGGATAACAATGAGCAGTTCTTC.

This chain uses TRBV19 with TRBJ1-2, with 7 bases matching TRBD1. Germline V CDR1 and CDR2: LNHDA, SQIVND (reference sequence). The CDR3 is 14 residues long. The CDR3 loop is CVSIGGAEVYGYTF. The CDR3 DNA reads as TGTGTTTCGATAGGGGGCGCCGAGGTCTATGGCTACACCTTC.

The V call is TRBV6-5, the J call TRBJ2-1; weak D call: TRBD1 (6 bases). The CDR3 is made up of 13 amino acids. Looked up from germline, CDR1 is MNHEY and CDR2 is SVGAGI. The V gene lost 6 bases and the J gene lost 16 bases, with 22 bases spanning the gap. Here the CDR3 reads CASRPSQQGGIFF. CDR3 coding DNA: TGTGCCAGCAGACCTAGCCAACAGGGTGGAATCTTCTTC.

This clone was detected a few times. The chain combines TRBV28 with TRBJ2-7; 10 positions match TRBD2. Germline CDR1 MDHEN, CDR2 SYDVKM. The length of the CDR3 is 13 residues. The ends lost 8 bases at V and 5 bases at J; junction bases unmatched: 6. Here the CDR3 DNA reads TGTGCCAGCCAAGCGGGAGGGATAAACGAGCAGTACTTC. Its protein product is CASQAGGINEQYF. The whole variable domain, remainder taken from reference TRBV28 and TRBJ2-7, is DVKVTQSSRYLVKRTGEKVFLECVQDMDHENMFWYRQDPGLGLRLIYFSYDVKMKEKGDIPEGYSVSREKKERFSLILESASTNQTSMYLCASQAGGINEQYFGPGTRLTVT.

The chain employs TRBV5-4 and TRBJ1-2, with D possibly matching TRBD1 (5 bases). V was cut by 0 bases and J by 5 bases, with 14 bases left in between. CDR3 size: 15 residues. Germline V CDR1 and CDR2: SGHNT, YYREEE (reference sequence). The CDR3 region has the DNA TGTGCCAGCAGCTTGGCGGGCGGAAAGGGGTATGGCTACACCTTC. This sequence encodes CASSLAGGKGYGYTF.

The rearrangement links TRBV20-1 to TRBJ2-2; D remains unclear. Trimming took 7 bases from V and 7 from J, leaving 10 bases between them. Germline loops: CDR1 DFQATT, CDR2 SNEGSKA (reference sequence). The CDR3 spans 11 residues. As DNA, the CDR3 is TGCAGTGTCCCTTCCCTCGGGGAGCTGTTTTTT. Protein product: CSVPSLGELFF.